These 29 T cell receptor beta chains originate from one sample sequenced in a study of cytomegalovirus exposure and HLA in healthy donors. PCR amplification relied on 60 Vbeta primers (plus 13 Jbeta primers). TCRdb keeps only in-frame clones here, not all; method: immunoSEQ multiplex PCR. The sample has under 200,000 clones, over 75% seen once. Sequenced material: PBMCs. Receptor source: a human donor in good health.

The V gene is TRBV14, the J gene TRBJ1-1; D gene uncertain. The CDR3 spans 16 residues. CDR1 is SGHDN and CDR2 is FVKESK in the germline V gene. Trimming pared 0 bases from V and 7 bases from J, leaving 18 bases between. CDR3 nucleotide sequence: TGTGCCAGCAGCCAAGATCGGCGGAACCCGGGAGGTGAAGCTTTCTTT. Protein product: CASSQDRRNPGGEAFF.

The V call is TRBV5-4, the J call TRBJ1-1; unclear D gene. CDR1 is SGHNT, CDR2 YYREEE, per germline (reference sequence). Trimming stripped 1 base from V and 4 bases from J, with 11 bases between. The CDR3 has 14 amino acids. The DNA of the CDR3 is TGTGCCAGCAGCTTGCCGTTAGGGAGCACTGAAGCTTTCTTT. Its translation: CASSLPLGSTEAFF.

This clone was detected only a few times. The chain carries TRBV2 and TRBJ2-1, with 7 bases aligning to TRBD1. The CDR3 runs 11 residues. Germline values: CDR1 SNHLY, CDR2 FYNNEI. The V segment lost 7 bases and the J segment 10 bases; nucleotides outside the gene matches: 4. DNA for the CDR3: TGTGCCAGCACCGGACAGGTGGAGCAGTTCTTC. Its translation: CASTGQVEQFF.

V is TRBV19 and J is TRBJ1-6; TRBD1 agrees at 8 bases. CDR1 is LNHDA and CDR2 is SQIVND in the germline V gene (reference sequence). CDR3 length: 14 amino acids. V lost 7 bases, J lost 5 bases, and 4 bases stayed unmatched. DNA of the CDR3: TGTGCCAGTACCCCGGACAGGGATAATTCACCCCTCCACTTT. It encodes CASTPDRDNSPLHF. The full variable domain, rest sourced from reference TRBV19 and TRBJ1-6, is DGGITQSPKYLFRKEGQNVTLSCEQNLNHDAMYWYRQDPGQGLRLIYYSQIVNDFQKGDIAEGYSVSREKKESFPLTVTSAQKNPTAFYLCASTPDRDNSPLHFGNGTRLTVT.

The gene calls are TRBV9 and TRBJ2-2; 9 bases agree with TRBD2. Per the germline V gene, CDR1 is SGDLS and CDR2 is YYNGEE. The V segment lost 5 bases and the J segment 2 bases; nucleotides outside the gene matches: 4. The CDR3 length is 15 residues. Here the CDR3 DNA reads TGTGCCAGCAGGCAAGCGGGGGGTAACACCGGGGAGCTGTTTTTT. It is translated as CASRQAGGNTGELFF.

The chain joins TRBV10-3 to TRBJ2-7; TRBD1 agrees at 12 bases. Looked up from germline, CDR1 is ENHRY and CDR2 is SYGVKD. Trimming took 5 bases from V and 7 from J; bases not matched to a gene: 6. This CDR3 is built from 14 residues. CDR3 residues: CAISPGTGGGEQYF. The DNA of the CDR3 is TGTGCCATCAGTCCCGGGACAGGGGGCGGGGAGCAGTACTTC.

The genes are TRBV14 and TRBJ2-3, with D possibly TRBD2 on 5 matching bases. Germline CDR1 and CDR2: SGHDN and FVKESK. The CDR3 extends over 13 amino acids. V dropped 4 bases and J dropped 4 bases, with 9 bases sitting between them. The CDR3 DNA follows: TGTGCCAGCAGCCTTAAGAGGGCAGATACGCAGTATTTT. Its translation: CASSLKRADTQYF.

Comments on this clone: One end of the junction varies from germline; a read error may be responsible. The rearrangement uses TRBV5-6 and TRBJ1-1, with 10 positions matching TRBD1. Per germline, CDR1 SGHDT and CDR2 YYEEEE. This CDR3 spans 13 amino acids. Here the CDR3 DNA reads TGTGCCAGCAGCTTGGGGACAGGGGGTGAAACTTTCTTT. Translation: CASSLGTGGETFF.

V gene TRBV5-4 combines with J gene TRBJ2-2; D is possibly TRBD2 (6 bases). The germline CDR1 and CDR2 sequences are SGHNT and YYREEE (reference sequence). V gave up 4 bases and J gave up 8 bases, with 18 bases separating them. The CDR3 is made up of 15 amino acids. The CDR3 reads CASSHGTPRTGELFF. CDR3 sequence (DNA): TGTGCCAGCAGCCACGGGACTCCCCGTACGGGGGAGCTGTTTTTT. The variable domain in full, completed from reference TRBV5-4 and TRBJ2-2, reads ETGVTQSPTHLIKTRGQQVTLRCSSQSGHNTVSWYQQALGQGPQFIFQYYREEENGRGNFPPRFSGLQFPNYSSELNVNALELDDSALYLCASSHGTPRTGELFFGEGSRLTVL.

The CDR3: CASSVSWDRGLSPLHF. The CDR3, as DNA: TGTGCCAGCAGCGTATCGTGGGACAGGGGGCTTTCACCCCTCCACTTT. This chain uses TRBV9 with TRBJ1-6; 12 bases align to TRBD1. The CDR3 has 16 amino acids. Unmatched junction bases numbered 5, after V lost 1 base and J lost 9 bases. Looked up from germline, CDR1 is SGDLS and CDR2 is YYNGEE.

This clone was detected only a few times. The chain employs TRBV7-2 and TRBJ2-5; 9 nucleotides line up with TRBD2. This CDR3 region has 14 residues. V gave up 5 bases and J gave up 5 bases; unmatched junction bases: 6. Per the germline V gene, CDR1 is SGHTA and CDR2 is FQGNSA. In DNA, the CDR3 is TGTGCCAGCAGCCCTGGGGGACTAGCTGAGACCCAGTACTTC. Translated, it gives CASSPGGLAETQYF.

The V gene is TRBV2, the J gene TRBJ2-1; 9 nucleotides agree with TRBD1. Germline CDR1 and CDR2: SNHLY and FYNNEI. The CDR3 runs to 15 residues. V lost 6 bases, J lost 4 bases, and 7 bases stayed unmatched. As DNA, the CDR3 is TGTGCCAGCAGCGATACAGGGGGCGCTTACAATGAGCAGTTCTTC. Translated, it gives CASSDTGGAYNEQFF.

In its sample, this clone was seen a few times. J is TRBJ1-4 and V is TRBV7-2, with D hard to call. The V end was cut by 0 bases, the J end by 5 bases, with 10 bases between. Per germline, CDR1 SGHTA and CDR2 FQGNSA. This CDR3 contains 15 residues. Written as DNA, the CDR3 is TGTGCCAGCAGCTTAGCTCTAGGATTAAATGAAAAACTGTTTTTT. It specifies CASSLALGLNEKLFF.

The rearrangement links TRBV27 to TRBJ1-4; 8 bases align to TRBD1. Germline trimming cut 5 bases from V and 3 bases from J; bases unmatched to any gene: 5. CDR1 and CDR2 (germline): MNHEY, SMNVEV (reference sequence). The CDR3 is 15 residues long. For the CDR3, the DNA is TGTGCCAGCAGTCCACAGGACAGGGCTAATGAAAAACTGTTTTTT. Its protein is CASSPQDRANEKLFF.

Only a few counts were recorded for this clone. The chain has TRBV7-9 and TRBJ2-2, with TRBD2 matching 11 bases. The CDR3 contains 18 residues. Germline CDR1 and CDR2: SEHNR and FQNEAQ (reference sequence). Unmatched junction bases numbered 11, after V lost 5 bases and J lost 3 bases. The chain's CDR3 is CASSLTALAGGHTGELFF. For the CDR3, the DNA is TGTGCCAGCAGCCTCACGGCCCTAGCGGGGGGACACACCGGGGAGCTGTTTTTT.

This chain joins TRBV5-4 and TRBJ1-4; a weak D match, TRBD1 (5 bases). Trimming pared 6 bases from V and 3 bases from J, leaving 15 bases between. The CDR3 runs 15 residues. The germline CDR1 and CDR2 sequences are SGHNT and YYREEE (reference sequence). The DNA of the CDR3 is TGTGCCAGCAAAATGGGGGGTGATTCTAATGAAAAACTGTTTTTT. Residues: CASKMGGDSNEKLFF.

The chain employs TRBV6-5 and TRBJ2-1; TRBD2 might be the D (6 bases). The germline V and J ends were trimmed by 5 bases and 7 bases, with 12 bases remaining between them. This CDR3 is built from 13 residues. Germline CDR1 MNHEY, CDR2 SVGAGI. The CDR3 coding sequence is TGTGCCAGCAGTAGGGACTTGGCTAATGAGCAGTTCTTC. Its protein is CASSRDLANEQFF.

This clone was observed once. V is TRBV4-3 and J is TRBJ2-1, with 9 bases fitting TRBD2. The V and J ends lost 2 bases and 7 bases, in that order; junction bases with no gene match: 15. CDR3 length equals 18 residues. Per germline, CDR1 LGHNA and CDR2 YSLEER. As DNA, the CDR3 is TGCGCCAGCAGCCAACTAACCTTGGGTAGCGGGGGTTCTAATGAGCAGTTCTTC. This codes for CASSQLTLGSGGSNEQFF.

The chain carries TRBV2 and TRBJ2-3; 9 bases map to TRBD1. CDR3 length: 15 amino acids. Germline CDR1 SNHLY, CDR2 FYNNEI. J was trimmed by 3 bases and V by 4 bases; bases with no gene match: 5. In DNA, the CDR3 is TGTGCCAGCAGTGCACCGGGACAGGGAACAGATACGCAGTATTTT. This codes for CASSAPGQGTDTQYF.

The sample holds one count of this clone. This chain connects TRBV6-6 to TRBJ1-2, with D possibly TRBD1 on 5 matching bases. Deletions cut 7 bases from V and 4 bases from J, with 16 bases between. Germline-derived CDR1 and CDR2 are MNHNY and SVGAGI (reference sequence). The CDR3 has 14 amino acids. CDR3 amino acids: CASTLLGEGYGYTF. CDR3 nucleotides: TGTGCCAGCACCCTTCTGGGGGAGGGCTATGGCTACACCTTC.

V gene TRBV6-1 combines with J gene TRBJ2-7; 14 nucleotides line up with TRBD2. V trimming: 6 bases; J trimming: 1 base; junction bases outside the gene matches: 2. CDR3 length: 15 amino acids. Germline values: CDR1 MNHNS, CDR2 SASEGT. CDR3 protein: CASRTSGGGSYEQYF. The CDR3 nucleotides are TGTGCCAGCAGGACTAGCGGGGGGGGTTCCTACGAGCAGTACTTC.

The rearrangement uses TRBV2 and TRBJ1-2; 7 nucleotides agree with TRBD1. J was trimmed by 4 bases and V by 6 bases; bases with no gene match: 5. Germline CDR1 and CDR2: SNHLY and FYNNEI. The CDR3 is 13 amino acids. The DNA for the CDR3 is TGTGCCAGCAGATTACGGACAGGCTATGGCTACACCTTC. Its translation is CASRLRTGYGYTF.

The chain employs TRBV13 and TRBJ2-3, with 7 bases fitting TRBD2. This CDR3 has 15 amino acids. Germline V gene data show CDR1 as PRHDT and CDR2 as FYEKMQ (reference sequence). After removal of 5 bases from V and 5 bases from J, the junction contained 10 bases not matched to a gene. Here the CDR3 reads CASSQGGEGGDTQYF. CDR3 coding DNA: TGTGCCAGCAGCCAGGGAGGGGAGGGTGGAGATACGCAGTATTTT.

The chain recombines TRBV19 with TRBJ2-1; 8 bases align to TRBD1. The length of the CDR3 is 14 residues. Germline CDR1 and CDR2: LNHDA and SQIVND (reference sequence). The V gene end was trimmed by 4 bases and the J gene end by 9 bases; junction bases not matched to a gene: 8. The CDR3 loop reads CASSTGTGAAEQFF. The CDR3 DNA reads as TGTGCCAGTAGTACCGGGACAGGAGCAGCTGAGCAGTTCTTC. The full variable domain, with the rest looked up from reference TRBV19 and TRBJ2-1, is DGGITQSPKYLFRKEGQNVTLSCEQNLNHDAMYWYRQDPGQGLRLIYYSQIVNDFQKGDIAEGYSVSREKKESFPLTVTSAQKNPTAFYLCASSTGTGAAEQFFGPGTRLTVL.

The V and J genes are TRBV9 and TRBJ2-2, with D possibly matching TRBD1 (6 bases). The CDR3 has 15 residues. Trimming shortened V by 3 bases and J by 7 bases, and 16 bases separated the two germline ends. Germline V lookup: CDR1 SGDLS, CDR2 YYNGEE. CDR3 DNA sequence: TGTGCCAGCAGCGCCGATACAGGGCTCCACGGGGAGCTGTTTTTT. Translating gives CASSADTGLHGELFF.

The gene calls are TRBV30 and TRBJ1-1; D perhaps matches TRBD1 (6 bases). Germline V CDR1 and CDR2: GTSNPN, SVGIG (reference sequence). Trimming removed 3 bases at V and 6 bases at J, with 14 bases between. The CDR3 has 13 residues. The CDR3 here is CAWSTGISSEAFF. The CDR3 DNA reads TGTGCCTGGAGCACAGGGATTAGCTCTGAAGCTTTCTTT.

The rearrangement links TRBV11-2 to TRBJ2-3; D is unclear. Germline assignment: CDR1 SGHAT and CDR2 FQNNGV. Between the trimmed V and J ends, which lost 5 bases and 2 bases, there was a span of 5 bases. The CDR3 loop spans 12 amino acids. CDR3 sequence: CASSTITDTQYF. The CDR3 DNA reads as TGTGCCAGCAGCACTATCACAGATACGCAGTATTTT.

This chain links TRBV6-5 with TRBJ2-3, with D perhaps TRBD2 (6 bases). This CDR3 spans 13 amino acids. Germline values: CDR1 MNHEY, CDR2 SVGAGI. Trimming shortened V by 8 bases and J by 3 bases, and 12 bases separated the two germline ends. The CDR3 here is CASSRDSTDTQYF. The CDR3 coding sequence is TGTGCCAGCTCGCGGGATTCGACAGATACGCAGTATTTT.

This CDR3 reads CASKVADTQYF. The DNA for the CDR3 is TGTGCCAGCAAAGTAGCAGATACGCAGTATTTT. The chain recombines TRBV2 with TRBJ2-3; D not resolved. This CDR3 has 11 amino acids. V was shortened by 7 bases and J by 4 bases, with 6 bases between the two germline ends. Germline assignment: CDR1 SNHLY and CDR2 FYNNEI.